This T cell receptor beta chain was obtained from a study of spatial heterogeneity in lung cancer. Study context: Raw sequencing reads included, on average, more than 8.5 appearances of each unique TCR and UMI combination. General observations from the study: TCRs found ubiquitously expanded in tumor appeared in blood more at resection than at follow-up.

This clonotype has at least ten counts. The antigen remains unidentified. Time point defined: sample taken at primary tumor resection. No cell sorting; template was whole RNA from tumor, lung tissue or PBMC. The CDR3 runs 12 residues. CDR1 is DFQATT and CDR2 is SNEGSKA in the germline V gene (reference sequence). Trimming cost V 7 bases and J 5 bases, with 14 bases left between them. A distinct unique molecular identifier was carried by each TCR cDNA molecule. One entry per CDR3 protein, called by TCRdb with MiXCR from the 5' RACE reads. The sample records some 47,000 distinct CDR3 sequences, more than 6.5% being singletons.

The input for sequencing was PBMCs, taken at surgery. The rearrangement joins TRBV20-1 to TRBJ2-5, with D uncertain. This receptor was taken from a female donor with early-stage non-small cell lung cancer. CDR3 loop: CSVNAGGETQYF. CDR3 nucleotides: TGCAGTGTCAACGCAGGTGGGGAGACCCAGTACTTC.